The present T cell receptor beta chain was sequenced within a study of siplizumab effects on memory and regulatory T cells. Coculturing of the mixed lymphocyte reaction cells was performed at 37°C for 6 days. The CDR3 runs 14 residues. In germline, CDR1 is KGHSH, CDR2 LQKENI. The V gene end was trimmed by 5 bases and the J gene end by 5 bases; junction bases not matched to a gene: 8. Study-level results: Memory T cells appeared less diverse than naive cells, which seemed to contribute substantially to alloresponse. Suppressive activity of Tregs proliferating in siplizumab cultures remained unconfirmed.

Each sample yielded about 9.2 x 10^4 assayed TCR templates. Using immunoSEQ multiplex PCR, the repertoire was profiled, and TCRdb retains in-frame clones only, with some absent. The sample has approximately 20,000 clones, 44% seen once. Regarding this clone: The antigen is unknown.

This clonotype was sampled from a human donor in good health; the cells came from an allogeneic mixed lymphocyte reaction. Some clones in this sample may be carry-over from other donors' samples. The sequenced sample consisted of CFSE-low (dividing) CD4+ T cells sorted from an allogeneic mixed lymphocyte reaction. The chain employs TRBV18 and TRBJ1-1, with TRBD1 matching 7 bases. CDR3 in DNA: TGTGCCAGCTCAGTGAACAGGGGTGGAACTGAAGCTTTCTTT. Its protein product is CASSVNRGGTEAFF.